The rows below give T cell receptor beta chains drawn from one sample of a study of blood T cells in healthy people across ages. TCRdb reanalysed the 5' RACE reads using MiXCR and keeps one entry per CDR3 protein. The data show 1.8 million or so distinct CDR3 sequences, approximately 40% seen once. The sequenced sample was blood. Receptors originate from a human donor in good health. The CDR3 runs from the conserved cysteine through the conserved F or W. A D gene is named only where the DNA matches it firmly. Size values are once, few and many counts, or a class for expanded clones, and some rows have none.

v_gene: TRBV9; d_gene: .; j_gene: TRBJ1-2; abundance: .; CDR3aa: CASSVGSGGFPSEGYTF; CDR3nt: TGTGCCAGCAGCGTAGGCTCGGGGGGATTCCCCTCAGAGGGCTACACCTTC
v_gene: TRBV14; d_gene: .; j_gene: TRBJ1-2; abundance: .; CDR3aa: CASSRAPGSRGYTF; CDR3nt: TGTGCCAGCAGCCGCGCACCGGGCTCCCGTGGCTACACCTTC
v_gene: TRBV5-4; d_gene: TRBD1; j_gene: TRBJ2-7; abundance: .; CDR3aa: CASSPGTGKDYEQYF; CDR3nt: TGTGCCAGCAGCCCCGGGACAGGGAAAGATTACGAGCAGTACTTC
v_gene: TRBV4-1; d_gene: .; j_gene: TRBJ2-1; abundance: .; CDR3aa: CASSRDTTYNERFF; CDR3nt: TGCGCCAGCAGCCGAGACACCACCTACAATGAGCGGTTCTTC
v_gene: TRBV4-3; d_gene: .; j_gene: TRBJ2-7; abundance: .; CDR3aa: CASSQESEGAYEQYF; CDR3nt: TGCGCCAGCAGCCAAGAAAGCGAGGGGGCCTACGAGCAGTACTTC
v_gene: TRBV7-6; d_gene: .; j_gene: TRBJ1-5; abundance: few; CDR3aa: CASSPVRNQPQHF; CDR3nt: TGTGCCAGCAGCCCAGTCCGCAATCAGCCCCAGCATTTT
v_gene: TRBV5-1; d_gene: TRBD2; j_gene: TRBJ2-7; abundance: .; CDR3aa: CASSSRGGPGEQYF; CDR3nt: TGCGCCAGCAGCTCCCGGGGGGGGCCCGGCGAGCAGTACTTC
v_gene: TRBV29-1; d_gene: .; j_gene: TRBJ2-7; abundance: .; CDR3aa: CSVLTASSYEQYF; CDR3nt: TGCAGCGTTTTGACAGCGAGCTCCTACGAGCAGTACTTC
v_gene: TRBV6-5; d_gene: .; j_gene: TRBJ2-7; abundance: .; CDR3aa: CASLSAGAYEQYF; CDR3nt: TGTGCCAGCCTCTCTGCAGGGGCCTACGAGCAGTACTTC
v_gene: TRBV7-9; d_gene: TRBD1; j_gene: TRBJ1-4; abundance: .; CDR3aa: CASSFPGGKEKLFF; CDR3nt: TGTGCCAGCAGCTTCCCAGGGGGCAAAGAAAAACTGTTTTTT
v_gene: TRBV12-3/TRBV12-4; d_gene: .; j_gene: TRBJ2-5; abundance: .; CDR3aa: CASSLSVGVGETQYF; CDR3nt: TGTGCCAGCAGTTTGAGTGTTGGGGTGGGGGAGACCCAGTACTTC
v_gene: TRBV10-3; d_gene: .; j_gene: TRBJ1-1; abundance: .; CDR3aa: CAISEYQTEAFF; CDR3nt: TGTGCCATCAGTGAGTACCAGACTGAAGCTTTCTTT
v_gene: TRBV10-2; d_gene: .; j_gene: TRBJ1-6; abundance: .; CDR3aa: CASSENEGLHF; CDR3nt: TGCGCCAGCAGTGAAAACGAGGGGCTCCACTTT
v_gene: TRBV30; d_gene: .; j_gene: TRBJ1-2; abundance: .; CDR3aa: CAWSVRQDPNYGYTF; CDR3nt: TGTGCCTGGAGTGTCCGACAGGACCCTAACTATGGCTACACCTTC
v_gene: TRBV7-2; d_gene: .; j_gene: TRBJ1-1; abundance: .; CDR3aa: CASSLEGPAFINTEAFF; CDR3nt: TGTGCCAGCAGCTTAGAGGGACCGGCCTTCATAAACACTGAAGCTTTCTTT
v_gene: TRBV3-1; d_gene: .; j_gene: TRBJ1-2; abundance: .; CDR3aa: CASSQAGSGGFGYGYTF; CDR3nt: TGTGCCAGCAGCCAAGCGGGATCGGGGGGCTTTGGCTATGGCTACACCTTC
v_gene: TRBV9; d_gene: .; j_gene: TRBJ2-7; abundance: .; CDR3aa: CASSVGGAGGEQYF; CDR3nt: TGTGCCAGCAGCGTAGGGGGGGCCGGAGGCGAGCAGTACTTC
v_gene: TRBV20-1; d_gene: .; j_gene: TRBJ2-5; abundance: once; CDR3aa: CSVQRTKAEETQYF; CDR3nt: TGCAGTGTCCAGAGGACGAAGGCTGAAGAGACCCAGTACTTC
v_gene: TRBV12-3/TRBV12-4; d_gene: .; j_gene: TRBJ2-3; abundance: few; CDR3aa: CASTRPADTQYF; CDR3nt: TGTGCCAGCACCCGGCCGGCAGATACGCAGTATTTT
v_gene: TRBV28; d_gene: .; j_gene: TRBJ1-2; abundance: .; CDR3aa: CASSAGTVRDYTF; CDR3nt: TGTGCCAGCAGTGCCGGGACCGTCCGTGACTACACCTTC
v_gene: TRBV7-2; d_gene: .; j_gene: TRBJ2-1; abundance: .; CDR3aa: CASTLSGLRGDEQFF; CDR3nt: TGTGCCAGCACCCTCTCCGGGTTAAGGGGCGATGAGCAGTTCTTC
v_gene: TRBV29-1; d_gene: TRBD1; j_gene: TRBJ1-1; abundance: .; CDR3aa: CSVQGAAEAFF; CDR3nt: TGCAGCGTCCAGGGGGCAGCTGAAGCTTTCTTT
v_gene: TRBV6-6; d_gene: .; j_gene: TRBJ2-7; abundance: few; CDR3aa: CASSPTRDHSYEQYF; CDR3nt: TGTGCCAGCAGTCCCACGAGGGACCACTCCTACGAGCAGTACTTC
v_gene: TRBV12-3/TRBV12-4; d_gene: .; j_gene: TRBJ2-7; abundance: .; CDR3aa: CASSLFYYEQYF; CDR3nt: TGTGCCAGCAGTTTGTTTTACTACGAGCAGTACTTC
v_gene: TRBV7-2; d_gene: .; j_gene: TRBJ2-5; abundance: few; CDR3aa: CASSLGHSPPQETQYF; CDR3nt: TGTGCCAGCAGCTTAGGACACTCCCCTCCCCAAGAGACCCAGTACTTC
v_gene: TRBV7-2; d_gene: .; j_gene: TRBJ2-5; abundance: .; CDR3aa: CASSFNGEIGETQYF; CDR3nt: TGTGCCAGCAGCTTTAACGGGGAAATCGGAGAGACCCAGTACTTC
v_gene: TRBV6-2/TRBV6-3; d_gene: .; j_gene: TRBJ1-5; abundance: few; CDR3aa: CASRAFQPQHF; CDR3nt: TGTGCCAGCAGAGCGTTTCAGCCCCAGCATTTT
v_gene: TRBV3-1; d_gene: .; j_gene: TRBJ2-1; abundance: .; CDR3aa: CASSHSGYGNEQFF; CDR3nt: TGTGCCAGCAGTCATTCGGGGTACGGGAATGAGCAGTTCTTC
v_gene: TRBV27; d_gene: .; j_gene: TRBJ1-2; abundance: once; CDR3aa: CASSLTLFNPNGYTF; CDR3nt: TGTGCCAGCAGCCTGACGTTGTTCAACCCCAATGGCTACACCTTC
v_gene: TRBV10-3; d_gene: .; j_gene: TRBJ2-4; abundance: .; CDR3aa: CAISESSGVKNIQYF; CDR3nt: TGTGCCATCAGTGAGTCTTCAGGGGTCAAAAACATTCAGTACTTC
v_gene: TRBV20-1; d_gene: TRBD1; j_gene: TRBJ2-5; abundance: .; CDR3aa: CSACPGGGETQYF; CDR3nt: TGCAGTGCTTGCCCAGGGGGCGGGGAGACCCAGTACTTC
v_gene: TRBV29-1; d_gene: .; j_gene: TRBJ2-7; abundance: few; CDR3aa: CSVEGSSAYEQYF; CDR3nt: TGCAGCGTTGAAGGTAGCTCGGCCTACGAGCAGTACTTC
v_gene: TRBV7-2; d_gene: .; j_gene: TRBJ2-1; abundance: few; CDR3aa: CASSLATGGYNEQFF; CDR3nt: TGTGCCAGCAGCTTAGCTACAGGCGGGTACAATGAGCAGTTCTTC
v_gene: TRBV10-3; d_gene: .; j_gene: TRBJ1-1; abundance: .; CDR3aa: CAISERNMNTEAFF; CDR3nt: TGTGCCATCAGTGAGCGGAACATGAACACTGAAGCTTTCTTT
v_gene: TRBV6-6; d_gene: .; j_gene: TRBJ2-7; abundance: .; CDR3aa: CASSDSGEQYF; CDR3nt: TGTGCCAGCAGTGATTCGGGAGAGCAGTACTTC
v_gene: TRBV11-1; d_gene: TRBD2; j_gene: TRBJ2-1; abundance: .; CDR3aa: CASSERGDVSYNEQFF; CDR3nt: TGTGCCAGCAGCGAGCGGGGGGACGTCTCCTACAATGAGCAGTTCTTC
v_gene: TRBV6-1; d_gene: .; j_gene: TRBJ2-1; abundance: .; CDR3aa: CAGSEPGPISYNEQFF; CDR3nt: TGTGCCGGCAGTGAACCGGGACCCATCTCCTACAATGAGCAGTTCTTC
v_gene: TRBV4-1; d_gene: .; j_gene: TRBJ2-7; abundance: .; CDR3aa: CASSQERLGYYEQYF; CDR3nt: TGCGCCAGCAGCCAAGAAAGGTTGGGGTACTACGAGCAGTACTTC
v_gene: TRBV5-5; d_gene: .; j_gene: TRBJ1-2; abundance: .; CDR3aa: CASSLDMMDHLNYGYTF; CDR3nt: TGTGCCAGCAGCTTGGATATGATGGACCACCTTAACTATGGCTACACCTTC
v_gene: TRBV28; d_gene: .; j_gene: TRBJ1-2; abundance: few; CDR3aa: CASSSLRRGAGGYTF; CDR3nt: TGTGCCAGCAGTTCCCTCAGGCGGGGGGCCGGCGGCTACACCTTC
v_gene: TRBV12-3/TRBV12-4; d_gene: .; j_gene: TRBJ1-1; abundance: once; CDR3aa: CASRNFDLNTEAFF; CDR3nt: TGTGCCAGCAGGAACTTTGACTTGAACACTGAAGCTTTCTTT
v_gene: TRBV5-1; d_gene: .; j_gene: TRBJ2-7; abundance: .; CDR3aa: CASSLVTGQKEQYF; CDR3nt: TGCGCCAGCAGCTTGGTGACGGGGCAAAAAGAGCAGTACTTC
v_gene: TRBV28; d_gene: TRBD2; j_gene: TRBJ2-3; abundance: .; CDR3aa: CASSLPAGGPTDTQYF; CDR3nt: TGTGCCAGCAGTCTTCCAGCGGGGGGGCCGACAGATACGCAGTATTTT
v_gene: TRBV19; d_gene: .; j_gene: TRBJ2-5; abundance: .; CDR3aa: CASSISAGQETQYF; CDR3nt: TGTGCCAGTAGTATCTCGGCAGGCCAAGAGACCCAGTACTTC
v_gene: TRBV27; d_gene: TRBD1; j_gene: TRBJ2-1; abundance: .; CDR3aa: CASSLFAGGLSYNEQFF; CDR3nt: TGTGCCAGCAGTTTATTCGCAGGGGGCCTTTCCTACAATGAGCAGTTCTTC
v_gene: TRBV7-9; d_gene: .; j_gene: TRBJ2-7; abundance: few; CDR3aa: CASRRDRDSYEQYF; CDR3nt: TGTGCCAGCAGGCGGGACAGAGACTCCTACGAGCAGTACTTC